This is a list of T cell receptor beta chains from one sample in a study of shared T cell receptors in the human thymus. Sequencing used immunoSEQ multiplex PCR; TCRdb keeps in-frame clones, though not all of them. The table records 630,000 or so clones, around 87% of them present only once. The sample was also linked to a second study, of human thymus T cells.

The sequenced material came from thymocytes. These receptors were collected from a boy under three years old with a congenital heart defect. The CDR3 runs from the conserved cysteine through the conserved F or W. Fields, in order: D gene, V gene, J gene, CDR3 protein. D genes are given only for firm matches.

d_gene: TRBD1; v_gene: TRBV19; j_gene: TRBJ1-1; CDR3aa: CASNWGQGSSYTEAFF
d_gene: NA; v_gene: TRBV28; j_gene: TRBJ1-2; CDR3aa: CASSPDTGNYGYTF
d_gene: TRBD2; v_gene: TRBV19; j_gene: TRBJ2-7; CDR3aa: CASSIGRVYEQYF
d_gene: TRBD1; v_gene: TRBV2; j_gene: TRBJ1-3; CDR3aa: CASSGQGARSSGNTIYF
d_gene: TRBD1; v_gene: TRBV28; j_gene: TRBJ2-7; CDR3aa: CASRQMIRDRGRYEQYF
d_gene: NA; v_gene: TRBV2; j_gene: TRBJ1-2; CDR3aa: CASSPEQNANYGYTF
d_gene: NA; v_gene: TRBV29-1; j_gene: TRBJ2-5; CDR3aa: CSVVQGLETQYF
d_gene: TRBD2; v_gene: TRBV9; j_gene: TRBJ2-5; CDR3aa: CASSVEAGGEQETQYF
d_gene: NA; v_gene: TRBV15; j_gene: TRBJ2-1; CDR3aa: CATSYRKRSTGSEQFF
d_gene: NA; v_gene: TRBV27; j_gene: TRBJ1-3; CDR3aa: CASSPQVGRGGNTIYF
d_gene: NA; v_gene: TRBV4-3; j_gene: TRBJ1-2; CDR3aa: CASSQARPARPYGYTF
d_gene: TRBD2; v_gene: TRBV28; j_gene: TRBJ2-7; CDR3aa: CLSSGSGSGSKEQYF
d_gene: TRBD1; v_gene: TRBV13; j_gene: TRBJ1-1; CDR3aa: CASSFLQGGLRPEAFF
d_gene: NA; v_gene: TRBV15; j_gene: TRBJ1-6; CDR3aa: CATSRGRGRYRGDSPLHF
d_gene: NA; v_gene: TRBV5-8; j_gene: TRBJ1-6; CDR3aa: CASSGGGGGVLHSPLHF
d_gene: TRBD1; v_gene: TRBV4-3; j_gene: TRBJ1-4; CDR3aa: CASSQEVGQGALGEKLFF
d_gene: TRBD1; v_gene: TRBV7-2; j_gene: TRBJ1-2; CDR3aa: CASSSLDREDGYTF
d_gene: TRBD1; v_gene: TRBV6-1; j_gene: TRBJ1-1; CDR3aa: CASNLIGGSGTEAFF
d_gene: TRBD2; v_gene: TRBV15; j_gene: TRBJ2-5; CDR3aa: CATDGGAGLRTQGTQYF